This T cell receptor beta chain derives from a study of T cell repertoires in cytomegalovirus infection. TCRdb analysed the reads with MiXCR anew, one entry per CDR3 protein. The table shows roughly 500,000 distinct CDR3 sequences, with around 11% occurring only once. This clonotype has more than one count but fewer than ten. Material: PBMCs. This receptor was taken from a human donor in good health (CMV status not recorded). Some clones in this sample may be carry-over from other donors' samples.

The CDR3 loop reads CASSLRGAKTQYF. The CDR3 DNA reads TGTGCCAGCAGTTTAAGGGGGGCGAAGACCCAGTACTTC. This chain joins TRBV27 and TRBJ2-5; D tentatively fits TRBD1 or TRBD2 (6 bases each). V dropped 2 bases and J dropped 6 bases, with 10 bases sitting between them. The CDR3 has 13 residues. Germline V gene lookup returns CDR1 MNHEY and CDR2 SMNVEV (reference sequence).